A single sample is the source of the 26 T cell receptor beta chains below, sequenced in a study of T cell responses to AZD1222 COVID-19 vaccine. Measured with immunoSEQ multiplex PCR; TCRdb has only the in-frame clones, and not every one. Of around 120,000 clones in the sample, about 88% were seen once. Source: peripheral blood, taken on day 0 of AZD1222 vaccination. These receptors were taken from an adult in good health.

The chain couples TRBV3-1 (or the pseudogene TRBV3-2) to TRBJ1-3; D remains ambiguous. This CDR3 is 15 amino acids long. Trimming took off 3 bases at V and 0 bases at J, with 9 bases between the two ends. Germline loops: CDR1 LGHDT, CDR2 YNNKEL (reference sequence). CDR3: CASSQQHLSGNTIYF. Written as DNA, the CDR3 is TGTGCCAGCAGCCAGCAACACCTCTCTGGAAACACCATATATTTT.

This chain's CDR3 is CASSRTGGLNQPQHF. The DNA of the CDR3 is TGTGCCAGCAGCAGGACAGGGGGCCTGAATCAGCCCCAGCATTTT. V usage is TRBV6-5 and J usage is TRBJ1-5; 11 bases are a match to TRBD1. Germline lookup yields CDR1 MNHEY and CDR2 SVGAGI. The CDR3 runs 15 residues. The ends lost 6 bases at V and 4 bases at J; junction bases unmatched: 5.

V usage is TRBV9 and J usage is TRBJ2-1; D is uncertain. Germline V CDR1 and CDR2: SGDLS, YYNGEE. V lost 4 bases and J lost 4, with 12 bases in between. There are 14 residues in the CDR3. The CDR3 DNA is TGTGCCAGCAGCTCAAGTGGGGATTACAATGAGCAGTTCTTC. Protein: CASSSSGDYNEQFF.

The J gene is TRBJ2-2, the V gene TRBV6-2 or TRBV6-3; D uncertain. The CDR3 extends over 15 amino acids. Germline V lookup: CDR1 MNHEY, CDR2 SVGEGT. Trimming left V 5 bases short and J 0 bases short, with 10 bases between. The CDR3 region is CASSPPSPNTGELFF. In DNA form, the CDR3 reads TGTGCCAGCAGTCCCCCCTCACCGAACACCGGGGAGCTGTTTTTT.

This clone was seen once. J is TRBJ1-2 and V is TRBV5-1; D perhaps matches TRBD1 (5 bases). This CDR3 region has 12 residues. Germline V gene sequence: CDR1 SGHRS, CDR2 YFSETQ. The V and J ends lost 4 bases and 5 bases respectively, with 9 bases between them. CDR3 sequence (DNA): TGCGCCAGCAGCGCTGACAGTTATGGCTACACCTTC. Its translation: CASSADSYGYTF.

The chain is built from TRBV7-2 and TRBJ2-1; the D is unclear. The CDR3 totals 14 residues. V was cut by 0 bases and J by 8 bases, with 11 bases left in between. Germline lookup yields CDR1 SGHTA and CDR2 FQGNSA. The CDR3 loop reads CASSLATTGDEQFF. The DNA for the CDR3 is TGTGCCAGCAGCTTAGCCACCACCGGCGATGAGCAGTTCTTC.

In this sample, this clone turned up a few times. The gene calls are TRBV12-3 or TRBV12-4 and TRBJ1-1; no firm D call. CDR3 length equals 12 residues. The V gene lost 1 base and the J gene lost 10 bases, with 10 bases spanning the gap. The CDR3 region has the DNA TGTGCCAGCAGTTTAGATCCGGGATCAGCTTTCTTT. Protein product: CASSLDPGSAFF.

This chain links TRBV6-5 with TRBJ1-3; D is perhaps TRBD1 (5 bases). This CDR3 comprises 15 residues. Deletions cut 0 bases from V and 4 bases from J, with 10 bases between. The germline gives CDR1 MNHEY, CDR2 SVGAGI. The CDR3, as DNA: TGTGCCAGCAGTTACTCGAAGGGACTGGGAAACACCATATATTTT. Its translation is CASSYSKGLGNTIYF.

V usage is TRBV7-2 and J usage is TRBJ1-6; weak D call: TRBD1 (6 bases). CDR1 and CDR2 from the germline V gene are SGHTA and FQGNSA. The CDR3 loop spans 16 amino acids. Trimming removed 3 bases at V and 6 bases at J, with 15 bases between. CDR3 nucleotide sequence: TGTGCCAGCAGCTTGGCCACAGGGTCGCCTAATTCACCCCTCCACTTT. Translation gives CASSLATGSPNSPLHF.

J is TRBJ2-7 and V is TRBV3-1 (or the pseudogene TRBV3-2); weak D call: TRBD1 (5 bases). Germline CDR1 LGHDT, CDR2 YNNKEL (reference sequence). Trimming removed 3 bases from V and 0 bases from J, with 12 bases in between. The CDR3 totals 15 residues. CDR3 amino acids: CASSHRQRSSYEQYF. CDR3 sequence (DNA): TGTGCCAGCAGCCATCGACAGCGAAGCTCCTACGAGCAGTACTTC.

The sample holds a few counts of this clone. The chain carries TRBV15 and TRBJ1-1, with D uncertain. CDR1 is LNHNV, CDR2 YYDKDF, per germline (reference sequence). This CDR3 spans 14 amino acids. V was trimmed by 1 base and J by 2 bases, leaving 8 bases between them. This CDR3 reads CATSRATVNTEAFF. The CDR3 DNA sequence: TGTGCCACCAGCAGAGCAACAGTTAACACTGAAGCTTTCTTT.

This sequence joins TRBV18 and TRBJ1-2; D is undetermined. V was trimmed by 2 bases and J by 8 bases, leaving 9 bases between them. This CDR3 region has 12 residues. Germline V gene sequence: CDR1 KGHSH, CDR2 LQKENI. CDR3 in amino acids: CASSPGRRGYTF. The CDR3, as DNA: TGTGCCAGCTCACCAGGCCGACGGGGCTACACCTTC.

CDR3 coding DNA: TGTGCCAGCACTCCCAGGGACCGGGCGGGACTAGCGGCCGGGGAGCTGTTTTTT. Its translation is CASTPRDRAGLAAGELFF. The genes are TRBV11-2 and TRBJ2-2, with TRBD2 matching over 11 bases. The CDR3 consists of 18 residues. V trimming: 7 bases; J trimming: 6 bases; junction bases outside the gene matches: 16. Germline V CDR1 and CDR2: SGHAT, FQNNGV.

This rearrangement joins TRBV6-5 to TRBJ2-5, with 8 bases that match TRBD1. The CDR3 runs to 15 residues. Trimming removed 5 bases from V and 5 bases from J; junction bases left unmatched: 10. Germline V gene data show CDR1 as MNHEY and CDR2 as SVGAGI. CDR3 protein: CASSRTGLGSETQYF. The CDR3 DNA follows: TGTGCCAGCAGTAGGACAGGGCTGGGTTCGGAGACCCAGTACTTC.

The gene calls are TRBV18 and TRBJ1-4; perhaps TRBD1 as D (6 bases). The CDR3 spans 14 residues. Trimming removed 1 base at V and 12 bases at J, with 15 bases between. CDR1 and CDR2 from the germline V gene are KGHSH and LQKENI. CDR3 bases: TGTGCCAGCTCACCACGCCGGACAGATAAACAACTGTTTTTT. It specifies CASSPRRTDKQLFF.

This rearrangement joins TRBV9 to TRBJ2-1, with 10 bases lining up with TRBD2. The CDR3 spans 17 residues. The V gene end was trimmed by 1 base and the J gene end by 9 bases; junction bases not matched to a gene: 13. Germline assignment: CDR1 SGDLS and CDR2 YYNGEE. In nucleotides, the CDR3 is TGTGCCAGCAGCGTACTAGCGGGAGCCGAATTACGGAGTGAGCAGTTCTTC. Its protein is CASSVLAGAELRSEQFF.

The rearrangement joins TRBV7-2 to TRBJ2-2; 7 positions match TRBD1. The V and J ends lost 5 bases and 1 base, in that order; junction bases with no gene match: 4. The CDR3 is 15 amino acids. Germline V lookup: CDR1 SGHTA, CDR2 FQGNSA. DNA of the CDR3: TGTGCCAGCAGCCCCCGGACAGGGAACACCGGGGAGCTGTTTTTT. Protein product: CASSPRTGNTGELFF.

The chain couples TRBV27 to TRBJ2-7; possibly TRBD2 for D (5 bases). The CDR3 runs to 15 residues. Looked up from germline, CDR1 is MNHEY and CDR2 is SMNVEV (reference sequence). V dropped 7 bases and J dropped 0 bases, with 16 bases sitting between them. The CDR3 spells CASIQQGGGSYEQYF. CDR3 sequence (DNA): TGTGCCAGCATCCAACAAGGAGGCGGCTCCTACGAGCAGTACTTC.

CDR3 sequence reads: CASSPTQGATGYTF. The CDR3 region has the DNA TGTGCCAGCAGCCCGACCCAGGGGGCTACTGGCTACACCTTC. The chain recombines TRBV5-4 with TRBJ1-2; the match to TRBD1 covers 8 bases. The length of the CDR3 is 14 residues. Trimming removed 4 bases from V and 7 bases from J; junction bases left unmatched: 9. Germline V gene data show CDR1 as SGHNT and CDR2 as YYREEE (reference sequence).

This clone was observed a handful of times. The genes are TRBV2 and TRBJ1-4, with a possible D match to TRBD1 (6 bases). The V end was cut by 4 bases, the J end by 14 bases, with 11 bases between. The germline V gene encodes CDR1 SNHLY and CDR2 FYNNEI. This CDR3 region has 11 residues. The CDR3 loop is CASSGTVLLFF. CDR3 coding DNA: TGTGCCAGCAGTGGGACAGTGCTGCTGTTTTTT.

This clone was detected a few times. This rearrangement joins TRBV19 to TRBJ2-4, with D possibly TRBD2 on 5 matching bases. Trimming took off 4 bases at V and 6 bases at J, with 13 bases between the two ends. Germline V gene data show CDR1 as LNHDA and CDR2 as SQIVND (reference sequence). CDR3 length: 14 residues. The CDR3 DNA reads TGTGCCAGTAGTAGTAAAGGAGGTCGAAACATTCAGTACTTC. This sequence encodes CASSSKGGRNIQYF.

The V and J genes are TRBV9 and TRBJ1-2, with TRBD1 matching 8 bases. Per germline, CDR1 SGDLS and CDR2 YYNGEE. The ends lost 5 bases at V and 4 bases at J; junction bases unmatched: 7. CDR3 length: 14 amino acids. CDR3 sequence reads: CASSETGVSYGYTF. The DNA for the CDR3 is TGTGCCAGCAGTGAGACAGGGGTGAGCTATGGCTACACCTTC.

The chain combines TRBV20-1 with TRBJ1-2; 8 bases are a match to TRBD1. The CDR3 loop spans 14 amino acids. Germline CDR1 is DFQATT and CDR2 is SNEGSKA (reference sequence). After removal of 3 bases from V and 2 bases from J, the junction contained 5 bases not matched to a gene. The CDR3, as DNA: TGCAGTGCTAGTGGGGCAGGGGGCAACTATGGCTACACCTTC. It yields the protein CSASGAGGNYGYTF.

This sequence joins TRBV18 and TRBJ2-1; 9 bases match TRBD2. From germline, CDR1 is KGHSH and CDR2 LQKENI. Losses at the gene ends were 3 bases for V and 10 bases for J; bases not matched to a gene: 10. This CDR3 comprises 15 residues. This chain's CDR3 is CASSPGAGGLSEQFF. As DNA, the CDR3 is TGTGCCAGCTCACCGGGGGCGGGAGGGCTGAGCGAGCAGTTCTTC.

The chain combines TRBV19 with TRBJ2-5; 7 bases agree with TRBD1. Trimming took 5 bases from V and 4 from J; bases not matched to a gene: 10. Germline values: CDR1 LNHDA, CDR2 SQIVND (reference sequence). The CDR3 runs 15 residues. The CDR3 here is CASSFQTGSGETQYF. DNA of the CDR3: TGTGCCAGTAGTTTCCAGACAGGGTCGGGAGAGACCCAGTACTTC.

The V and J genes are TRBV19 and TRBJ1-4, with D possibly matching TRBD1 (6 bases). V lost 3 bases to trimming and J lost 8 bases, with 16 bases between them. Germline V lookup: CDR1 LNHDA, CDR2 SQIVND (reference sequence). The CDR3 runs to 15 residues. CDR3 sequence: CASSIYRDRGEKLFF. The CDR3 DNA reads TGTGCCAGTAGTATTTACAGGGATAGGGGCGAAAAACTGTTTTTT.